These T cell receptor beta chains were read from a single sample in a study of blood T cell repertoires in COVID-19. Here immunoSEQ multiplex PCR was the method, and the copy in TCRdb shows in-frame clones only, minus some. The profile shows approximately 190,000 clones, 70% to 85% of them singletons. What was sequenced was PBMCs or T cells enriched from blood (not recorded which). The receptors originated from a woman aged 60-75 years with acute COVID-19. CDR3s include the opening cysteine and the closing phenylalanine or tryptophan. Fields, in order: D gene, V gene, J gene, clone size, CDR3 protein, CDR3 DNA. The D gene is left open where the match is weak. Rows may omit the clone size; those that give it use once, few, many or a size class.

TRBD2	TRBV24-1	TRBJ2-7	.	CATIEQRSGSSYEQYF	TGTGCCACCATCGAGCAGCGAAGCGGGAGTTCCTACGAGCAGTACTTC
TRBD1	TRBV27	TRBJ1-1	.	CASRGQGGNTEAFF	TGTGCCAGCAGGGGACAGGGAGGCAACACTGAAGCTTTCTTT
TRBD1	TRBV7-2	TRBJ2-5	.	CASSPSGTGGKRPQYF	TGTGCCAGCAGCCCTTCCGGGACAGGGGGCAAGAGACCCCAGTACTTC
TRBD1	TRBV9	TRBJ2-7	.	CASSVGDRGAPTEQYF	TGTGCCAGCAGCGTAGGGGACAGGGGAGCTCCCACCGAGCAGTACTTC
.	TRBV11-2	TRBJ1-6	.	CASSSRGKGDSPLHF	TGTGCCAGCAGCTCCCGGGGCAAGGGGGATTCACCCCTCCACTTT
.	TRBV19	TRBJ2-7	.	CASSIGGSLIYEQYF	TGTGCCAGTAGTATAGGAGGCTCTTTAATCTACGAGCAGTACTTC
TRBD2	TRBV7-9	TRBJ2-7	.	CASSLGTSGTHEQYF	TGTGCCAGCAGCCTCGGGACTAGCGGGACCCACGAGCAGTACTTC
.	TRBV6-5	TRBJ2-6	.	CASSPVGANVLTF	TGTGCCAGCAGCCCCGTCGGGGCCAACGTCCTGACTTTC
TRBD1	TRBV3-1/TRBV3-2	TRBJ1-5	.	CASSQDDRGDQHF	TGTGCCAGCAGCCAGGATGACAGGGGGGACCAGCATTTT
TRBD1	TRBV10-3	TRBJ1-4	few	CAISPRAGTGVQKLFF	TGTGCCATCAGTCCCAGAGCCGGGACAGGGGTGCAAAAACTGTTTTTT
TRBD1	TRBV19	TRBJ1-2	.	CASSSVSGGPYGYTF	TGTGCCAGTAGTTCCGTTTCAGGGGGGCCCTATGGCTACACCTTC
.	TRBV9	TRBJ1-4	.	CASSGGWQGNEKLFF	TGTGCCAGCAGCGGGGGTTGGCAGGGAAATGAAAAACTGTTTTTT
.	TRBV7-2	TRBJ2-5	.	CASSLDGSRETQYF	TGTGCCAGCAGCTTAGATGGTAGTCGAGAGACCCAGTACTTC
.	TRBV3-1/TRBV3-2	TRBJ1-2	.	CASSPTPSGNQGYTF	TGTGCCAGCAGCCCTACTCCATCCGGGAACCAGGGCTACACCTTC
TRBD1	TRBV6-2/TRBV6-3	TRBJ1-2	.	CASSPGTGSLYGYTF	TGTGCCAGCAGTCCCGGGACAGGATCATTATATGGCTACACCTTC
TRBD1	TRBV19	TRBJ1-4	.	CASSMSRDRVQLFF	TGTGCCAGTAGTATGTCCCGGGACAGGGTACAACTGTTTTTT
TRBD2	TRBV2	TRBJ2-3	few	CASSRTSRTDTQYF	TGTGCCAGCAGTCGGACTAGCCGCACAGATACGCAGTATTTT
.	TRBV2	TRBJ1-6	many	CASSEGQGKESPLHF	TGTGCCAGCAGTGAGGGGCAGGGGAAAGAATCACCCCTCCACTTT
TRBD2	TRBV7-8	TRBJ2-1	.	CASSLGAGLAVSYNEQFF	TGTGCCAGCAGCTTAGGAGCGGGACTAGCGGTCTCCTACAATGAGCAGTTCTTC
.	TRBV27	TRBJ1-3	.	CASSLSGASSGNTIYF	TGTGCCAGCAGTTTATCGGGGGCCAGCTCTGGAAACACCATATATTTT
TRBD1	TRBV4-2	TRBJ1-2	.	CASSQGWDRGVNYGYTF	TGTGCCAGCAGCCAAGGGTGGGACAGGGGGGTTAACTATGGCTACACCTTC
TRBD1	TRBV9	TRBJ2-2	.	CASSGLGDSYTGELFF	TGTGCCAGCAGCGGACTGGGGGACAGTTACACCGGGGAGCTGTTTTTT
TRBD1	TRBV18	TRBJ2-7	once	CASSPLDRGPYEQYF	TGTGCCAGCTCACCACTTGACAGGGGTCCCTACGAGCAGTACTTC
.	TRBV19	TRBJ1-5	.	CASTDTGGVQPQHF	TGTGCCAGTACCGACACGGGAGGGGTCCAGCCCCAGCATTTT
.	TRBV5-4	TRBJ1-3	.	CASSSTSSGNTIYF	TGTGCCAGCAGCTCCACGAGCTCTGGAAACACCATATATTTT
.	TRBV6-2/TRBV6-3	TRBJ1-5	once	CASSFARAGQPQHF	TGTGCCAGCAGTTTTGCCAGGGCAGGACAGCCCCAGCATTTT
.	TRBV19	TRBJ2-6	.	CASTSAAGRANVLTF	TGTGCCAGTACGAGCGCTGCTGGCAGGGCCAACGTCCTGACTTTC
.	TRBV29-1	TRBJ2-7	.	CSVVQTYEQYF	TGCAGCGTTGTACAGACCTACGAGCAGTACTTC
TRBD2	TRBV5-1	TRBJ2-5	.	CASTQAGVGGETQYF	TGCGCCAGCACACAAGCGGGAGTTGGGGGCGAGACCCAGTACTTC
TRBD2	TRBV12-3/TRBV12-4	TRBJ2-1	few	CASSGPDDEQFF	TGTGCCAGTAGCGGGCCGGACGATGAGCAGTTCTTC
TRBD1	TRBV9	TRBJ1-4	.	CASSDDRATAPFEKLFF	TGTGCCAGCAGTGATGACAGGGCAACGGCCCCATTCGAAAAACTGTTTTTT
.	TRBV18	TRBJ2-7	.	CASSPAAAYEQYF	TGTGCCAGCTCACCCGCGGCTGCGTACGAGCAGTACTTC
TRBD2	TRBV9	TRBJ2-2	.	CASSTRLAGGATGELFF	TGTGCCAGCAGCACCAGACTAGCGGGGGGAGCGACCGGGGAGCTGTTTTTT
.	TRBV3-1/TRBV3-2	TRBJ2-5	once	CASSQDLRREETQYF	TGTGCCAGCAGCCAAGATCTCCGTCGTGAAGAGACCCAGTACTTC
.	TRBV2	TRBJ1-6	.	CASSHRDSPLHF	TGTGCCAGCAGTCACAGGGATTCACCCCTCCACTTT
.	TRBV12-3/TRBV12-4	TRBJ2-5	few	CASSLLRKETQYF	TGTGCCAGCAGTTTGCTCAGGAAAGAGACCCAGTACTTC
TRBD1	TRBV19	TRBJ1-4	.	CASSRYQTGASEKLFF	TGTGCCAGTAGTAGATATCAGACAGGGGCTAGTGAAAAACTGTTTTTT
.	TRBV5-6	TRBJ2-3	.	CASSLASPEGTDTQYF	TGTGCCAGCAGCTTGGCGAGCCCCGAAGGCACAGATACGCAGTATTTT
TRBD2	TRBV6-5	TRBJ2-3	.	CASSWTAGETDTQYF	TGTGCCAGCAGTTGGACCGCGGGAGAGACAGATACGCAGTATTTT
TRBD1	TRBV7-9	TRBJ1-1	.	CASSKGQENTEAFF	TGTGCCAGCAGCAAAGGACAGGAGAACACTGAAGCTTTCTTT
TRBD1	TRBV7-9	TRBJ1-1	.	CASSYLQGLGTEAFF	TGTGCCAGCAGCTACCTACAGGGGTTGGGGACTGAAGCTTTCTTT
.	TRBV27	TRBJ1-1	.	CASSPGTPNTEAFF	TGTGCCAGCAGTCCAGGGACACCGAACACTGAAGCTTTCTTT
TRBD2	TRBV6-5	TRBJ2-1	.	CASKEVLAGNNEQFF	TGTGCCAGCAAAGAGGTACTAGCGGGAAACAATGAGCAGTTCTTC
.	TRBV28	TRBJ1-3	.	CASRGRGVGGNTIYF	TGTGCCAGCAGAGGAAGGGGCGTGGGTGGAAACACCATATATTTT
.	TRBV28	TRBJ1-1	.	CASSLISGVRTEAFF	TGTGCCAGCAGTTTAATTTCGGGGGTACGCACTGAAGCTTTCTTT
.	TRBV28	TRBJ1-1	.	CASSLRGAGTEAFF	TGTGCCAGCAGTTTACGGGGGGCAGGCACTGAAGCTTTCTTT
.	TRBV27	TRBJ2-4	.	CASSEQGPPGAKNIQYF	TGTGCCAGCAGTGAACAGGGCCCGCCCGGGGCCAAAAACATTCAGTACTTC
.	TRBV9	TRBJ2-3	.	CASSVVVGGGTDTQYF	TGTGCCAGCAGCGTAGTGGTCGGGGGAGGCACAGATACGCAGTATTTT
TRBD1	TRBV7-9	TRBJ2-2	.	CASSVRGRNTGELFF	TGTGCCAGCAGCGTGAGGGGGCGGAACACCGGGGAGCTGTTTTTT
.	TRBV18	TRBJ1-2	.	CASSPERGGYTF	TGTGCCAGCTCACCAGAAAGGGGTGGCTACACCTTC
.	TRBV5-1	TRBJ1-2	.	CASSLANYGYTF	TGCGCCAGCAGCTTGGCGAACTATGGCTACACCTTC
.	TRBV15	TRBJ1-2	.	CATRRGGLRGFDGYTF	TGTGCCACCAGGCGGGGTGGTCTAAGGGGTTTCGATGGCTACACCTTC
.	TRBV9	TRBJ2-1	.	CASSSSSAGREQFF	.
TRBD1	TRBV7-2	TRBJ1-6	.	CASSSPGGTGSPLHF	TGTGCCAGCAGCTCCCCTGGGGGGACAGGATCACCCCTCCACTTT
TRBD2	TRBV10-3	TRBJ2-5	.	CAISGGTGTSGKDQETQYF	TGTGCCATCAGCGGCGGAACCGGGACTAGCGGGAAAGACCAAGAGACCCAGTACTTC
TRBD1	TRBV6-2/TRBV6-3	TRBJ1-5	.	CASSPTGNQPQHF	TGTGCCAGCAGCCCGACAGGGAATCAGCCCCAGCATTTT
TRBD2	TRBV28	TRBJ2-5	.	CASIRGGAETQYF	TGTGCCAGCATCCGCGGGGGGGCGGAGACCCAGTACTTC